Listed below are T cell receptor beta chains from one sample, sequenced in a study of response to subunit inactivated influenza vaccine. TCRdb reprocessed the RT-PCR reads with MiXCR, giving one entry per CDR3 protein. The sample has over 750,000 distinct CDR3 sequences, about 20% seen once. The specimen was PBMCs from blood, collected roughly 5 days after vaccination. These receptors were collected from a man over 45 who received an inactivated influenza vaccine. Both conserved end residues are part of each CDR3. Where a row states a size, it is once, few, many or the class of an expanded clone; other rows omit it.

J,V,size,CDR3
TRBJ1-2,TRBV7-6,few,CASSLTGGSVPNYGYTF
TRBJ2-6,TRBV7-6,NA,CASSFIGGPSGANVLTF
TRBJ2-7,TRBV7-2,NA,CASSLVAGSTYEQYF
TRBJ1-5,TRBV28,NA,CASSFWDLPNQPQHF
TRBJ1-1,TRBV15,NA,CATSNGKSNTEAFF
TRBJ1-1,TRBV12-3/TRBV12-4,NA,CASSLADWGHTEAFF
TRBJ1-3,TRBV20-1,few,CSARDTGSGNTIYF
TRBJ1-1,TRBV12-3/TRBV12-4,NA,CASNPGGSTEAFF
TRBJ2-1,TRBV7-2,NA,CASSLWSSGGAGNEQFF
TRBJ2-7,TRBV12-3/TRBV12-4,many,CASVAGPLGEQYF
TRBJ2-1,TRBV7-2,few,CASSPGLASRYNEQFF
TRBJ1-4,TRBV6-5,few,CASSTGQGVREKLFF
TRBJ2-7,TRBV4-2,NA,CASSQDLTSSYEQYF
TRBJ2-6,TRBV11-2,NA,CASSLDRGRFGANVLTF
TRBJ2-3,TRBV4-3,NA,CASSQDALGAQYF
TRBJ2-1,TRBV4-3,NA,CASSHGQGNNEQFF
TRBJ1-2,TRBV20-1,NA,CSARDMAGSGYTF
TRBJ2-1,TRBV6-2/TRBV6-3,NA,CASSYSPLRQGAIHNDQFF
TRBJ2-7,TRBV5-1,many,CASSLQGAKSEQYF
TRBJ2-1,TRBV12-3/TRBV12-4,many,CASSLGRRYEQFF
TRBJ2-6,TRBV19,NA,CASSIRSSGANVLTF
TRBJ2-5,TRBV12-3/TRBV12-4,NA,CASSWGLYQETQYF
TRBJ2-2,TRBV20-1,few,CSARDLMETGELFF
TRBJ2-1,TRBV20-1,NA,CSARDLLSSGSVDEQFF